Below, 6 T cell receptor beta chains from the same sample are listed, as sequenced in a study of graft-versus-host responses after intestinal transplantation. Data came from immunoSEQ multiplex PCR; TCRdb stores just in-frame clones and leaves some out. The sample records about 18,000 clones, 90% being singletons. The sample was PBMCs, taken 350 to 400 days after transplant. The receptors were sampled from a human patient who received an intestinal transplant, so some T cells may come from the graft donor.

Here the CDR3 DNA reads TGTGCCAGCGCCAATTCCTATGGCTACACCTTC. Translation gives CASANSYGYTF. The chain joins TRBV2 to TRBJ1-2; D remains unclear. The ends were cut back, 8 bases at V and 4 bases at J, with 8 bases in the middle. The CDR3 extends over 11 amino acids. Germline-derived CDR1 and CDR2 are SNHLY and FYNNEI.

CDR3 nucleotide sequence: TGCAGCGTTGAAGATCGGACACTGTACGAGCAGTACTTC. Amino acid sequence: CSVEDRTLYEQYF. The chain uses TRBV29-1 and TRBJ2-7; D is possibly TRBD1 (5 bases). CDR3 length equals 13 residues. V was trimmed by 0 bases and J by 4 bases, leaving 10 bases between them. CDR1 is SQVTM, CDR2 ANQGSEA, per germline.

The gene calls are TRBV15 and TRBJ2-7; D remains ambiguous. Deletions cut 3 bases from V and 5 bases from J, with 8 bases between. The CDR3 is made up of 12 amino acids. Germline values: CDR1 LNHNV, CDR2 YYDKDF (reference sequence). This CDR3 is CATSSPFHEQYF. CDR3 nucleotide sequence: TGTGCCACCAGCAGTCCTTTCCACGAGCAGTACTTC. Full variable domain (outside the CDR3, taken from reference TRBV15 and TRBJ2-7): DAMVIQNPRYQVTQFGKPVTLSCSQTLNHNVMYWYQQKSSQAPKLLFHYYDKDFNNEADTPDNFQSRRPNTSFCFLDIRSPGLGDTAMYLCATSSPFHEQYFGPGTRLTVT.

V usage is TRBV4-1 and J usage is TRBJ1-4; no reliable D call. Germline lookup yields CDR1 MGHRA and CDR2 YSYEKL. With 5 bases removed from V and 7 bases from J, the gap between germline ends came to 20 bases. The CDR3 is made up of 16 amino acids. CDR3 sequence: CASSLTSTVGIEKLFF. The DNA for the CDR3 is TGCGCCAGCAGCTTAACTTCGACGGTGGGAATTGAAAAACTGTTTTTT.

The V call is TRBV2, the J call TRBJ1-2, with TRBD1 matching over 10 bases. The V segment lost 4 bases and the J segment 2 bases; nucleotides outside the gene matches: 22. Germline CDR1 is SNHLY and CDR2 is FYNNEI. This CDR3 is 21 amino acids long. This CDR3 reads CASSVTHQKTGGVTLNYGYTF. The CDR3 DNA sequence: TGTGCCAGCAGTGTTACTCATCAAAAGACAGGGGGCGTGACTCTAAACTATGGCTACACCTTC.

The J gene is TRBJ1-1, the V gene TRBV2; D gene unclear. The V end lost 6 bases, the J end lost 10 bases, and 12 bases lay between the germline ends. Germline V gene lookup returns CDR1 SNHLY and CDR2 FYNNEI. The CDR3 sequence is 11 residues long. CDR3 sequence reads: CASSRGLGAFF. DNA for the CDR3: TGTGCCAGCAGCCGAGGGCTAGGAGCTTTCTTT. The full variable domain, its missing parts supplied by reference TRBV2 and TRBJ1-1, is EPEVTQTPSHQVTQMGQEVILRCVPISNHLYFYWYRQILGQKVEFLVSFYNNEISEKSEIFDDQFSVERPDGSNFTLKIRSTKLEDSAMYFCASSRGLGAFFGQGTRLTVV.